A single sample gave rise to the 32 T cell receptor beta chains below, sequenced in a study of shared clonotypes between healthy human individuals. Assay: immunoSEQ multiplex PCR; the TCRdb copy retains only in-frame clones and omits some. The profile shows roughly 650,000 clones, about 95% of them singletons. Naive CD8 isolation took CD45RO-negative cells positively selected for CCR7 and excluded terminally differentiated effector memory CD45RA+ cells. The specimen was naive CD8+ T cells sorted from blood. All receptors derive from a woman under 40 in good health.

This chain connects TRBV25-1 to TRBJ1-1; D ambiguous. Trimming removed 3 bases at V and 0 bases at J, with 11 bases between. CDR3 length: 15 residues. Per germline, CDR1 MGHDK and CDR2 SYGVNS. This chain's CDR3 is CASSESSRMNTEAFF. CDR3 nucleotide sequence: TGTGCCAGCAGTGAGAGCAGTAGGATGAACACTGAAGCTTTCTTT.

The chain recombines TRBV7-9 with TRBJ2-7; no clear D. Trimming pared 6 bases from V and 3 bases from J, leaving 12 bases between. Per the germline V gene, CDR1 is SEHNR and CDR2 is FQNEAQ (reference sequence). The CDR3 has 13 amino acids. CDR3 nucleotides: TGTGCCAGCAGTCCAGGTTGGAACTACGAGCAGTACTTC. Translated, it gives CASSPGWNYEQYF. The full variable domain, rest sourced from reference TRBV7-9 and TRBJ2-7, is DTGVSQNPRHKITKRGQNVTFRCDPISEHNRLYWYRQTLGQGPEFLTYFQNEAQLEKSRLLSDRFSAERPKGSFSTLEIQRTEQGDSAMYLCASSPGWNYEQYFGPGTRLTVT.

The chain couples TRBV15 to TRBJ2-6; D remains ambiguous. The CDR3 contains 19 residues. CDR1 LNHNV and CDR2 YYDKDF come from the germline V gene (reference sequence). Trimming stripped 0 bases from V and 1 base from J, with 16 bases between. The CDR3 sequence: CATSRDLRVHLSGANVLTF. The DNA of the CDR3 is TGTGCCACCAGCAGAGATTTACGGGTCCATTTATCTGGGGCCAACGTCCTGACTTTC.

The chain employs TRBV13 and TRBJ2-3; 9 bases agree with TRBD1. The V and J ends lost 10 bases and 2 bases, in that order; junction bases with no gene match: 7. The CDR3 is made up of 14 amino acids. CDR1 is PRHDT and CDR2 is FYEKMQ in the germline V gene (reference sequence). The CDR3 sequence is CAIPGTGITDTQYF. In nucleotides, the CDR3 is TGTGCCATCCCCGGGACAGGGATCACAGATACGCAGTATTTT.

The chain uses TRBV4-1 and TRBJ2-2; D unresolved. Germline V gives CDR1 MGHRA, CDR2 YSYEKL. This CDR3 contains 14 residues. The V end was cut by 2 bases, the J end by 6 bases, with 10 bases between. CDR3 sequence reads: CASSQTLVAGELFF. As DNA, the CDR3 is TGCGCCAGCAGCCAAACCTTAGTAGCCGGGGAGCTGTTTTTT.

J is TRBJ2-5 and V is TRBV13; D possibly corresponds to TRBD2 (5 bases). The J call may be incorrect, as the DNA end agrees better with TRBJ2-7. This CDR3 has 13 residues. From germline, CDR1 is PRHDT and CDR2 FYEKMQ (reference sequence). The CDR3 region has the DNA TGTGCCAGCGGGGAGCGGTTGGGCTACGAGCAGTACTTC. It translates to CASGERLGYEQYF.

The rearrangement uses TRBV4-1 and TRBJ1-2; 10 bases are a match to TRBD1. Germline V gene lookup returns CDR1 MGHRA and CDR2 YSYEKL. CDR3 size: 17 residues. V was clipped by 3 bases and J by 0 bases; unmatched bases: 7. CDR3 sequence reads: CASSQPGQGPANYGYTF. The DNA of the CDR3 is TGCGCCAGCAGCCAGCCGGGACAGGGGCCCGCTAACTATGGCTACACCTTC.

CDR3 coding DNA: TGTGCCTGGACTGGGGTGGGAGGGCCCACCGGGGAGCTGTTTTTT. It yields the protein CAWTGVGGPTGELFF. The V call is TRBV30, the J call TRBJ2-2; 7 bases fit TRBD2. V shed 4 bases and J 4 bases; nucleotides not matched to a gene: 9. Germline lookup yields CDR1 GTSNPN and CDR2 SVGIG (reference sequence). This CDR3 spans 15 amino acids.

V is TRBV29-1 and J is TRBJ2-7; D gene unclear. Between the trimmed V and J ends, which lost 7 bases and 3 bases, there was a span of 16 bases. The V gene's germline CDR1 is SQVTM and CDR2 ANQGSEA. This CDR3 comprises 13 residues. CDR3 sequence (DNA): TGCAGCGCCGTCGGAAGGATAGACTACGAGCAGTACTTC. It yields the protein CSAVGRIDYEQYF.

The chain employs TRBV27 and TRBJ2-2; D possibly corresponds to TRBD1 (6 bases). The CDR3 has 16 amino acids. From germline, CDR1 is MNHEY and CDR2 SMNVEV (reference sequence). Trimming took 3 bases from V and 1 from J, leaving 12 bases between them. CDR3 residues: CASSFTATGNTGELFF. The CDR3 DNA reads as TGTGCCAGCAGTTTCACAGCGACAGGGAACACCGGGGAGCTGTTTTTT.

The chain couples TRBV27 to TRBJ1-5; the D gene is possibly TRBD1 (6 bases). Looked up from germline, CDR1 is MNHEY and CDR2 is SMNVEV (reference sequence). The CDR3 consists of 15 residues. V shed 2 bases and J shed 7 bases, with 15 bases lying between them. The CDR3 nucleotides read TGTGCCAGCAGTTTAAGGGACAAACCTCAGCAGCCCCAGCATTTT. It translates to CASSLRDKPQQPQHF.

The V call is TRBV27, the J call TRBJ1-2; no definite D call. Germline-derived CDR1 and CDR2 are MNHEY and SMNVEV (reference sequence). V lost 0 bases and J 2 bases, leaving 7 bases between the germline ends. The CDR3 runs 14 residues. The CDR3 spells CASSLSRENYGYTF. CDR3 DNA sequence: TGTGCCAGCAGTTTATCGAGGGAGAACTATGGCTACACCTTC.

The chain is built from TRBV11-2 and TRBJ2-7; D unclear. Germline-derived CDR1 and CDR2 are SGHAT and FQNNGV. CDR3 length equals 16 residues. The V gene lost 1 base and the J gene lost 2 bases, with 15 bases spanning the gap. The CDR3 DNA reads TGTGCCAGCAGCTTAGTGGCCAGACCGGGTACCTACGAGCAGTACTTC. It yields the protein CASSLVARPGTYEQYF.

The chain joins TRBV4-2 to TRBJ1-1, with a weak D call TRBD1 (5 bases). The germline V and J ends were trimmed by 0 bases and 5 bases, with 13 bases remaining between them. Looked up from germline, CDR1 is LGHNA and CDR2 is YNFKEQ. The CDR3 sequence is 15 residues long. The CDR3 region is CASSQDGTGKTEAFF. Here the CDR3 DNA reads TGTGCCAGCAGCCAAGATGGGACGGGTAAGACTGAAGCTTTCTTT.

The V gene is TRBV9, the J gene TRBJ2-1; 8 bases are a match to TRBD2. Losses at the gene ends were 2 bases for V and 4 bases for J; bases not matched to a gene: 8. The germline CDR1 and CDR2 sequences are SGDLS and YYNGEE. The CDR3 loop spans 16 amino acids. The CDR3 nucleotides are TGTGCCAGCAGCGTGGGGCGGGAGGCCTCTTACAATGAGCAGTTCTTC. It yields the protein CASSVGREASYNEQFF.

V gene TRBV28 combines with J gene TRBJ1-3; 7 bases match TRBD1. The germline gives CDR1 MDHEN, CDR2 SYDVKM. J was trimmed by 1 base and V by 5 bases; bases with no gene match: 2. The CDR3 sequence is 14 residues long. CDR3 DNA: TGTGCCAGCAGTCGGACAGGTTCTGGAAACACCATATATTTT. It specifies CASSRTGSGNTIYF.

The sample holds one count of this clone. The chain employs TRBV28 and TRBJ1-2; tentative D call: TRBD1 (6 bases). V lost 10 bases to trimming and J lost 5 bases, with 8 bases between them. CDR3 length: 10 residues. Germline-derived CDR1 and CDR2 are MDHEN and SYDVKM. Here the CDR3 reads CATRGYGYTF. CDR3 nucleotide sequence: TGTGCCACCAGGGGTTATGGCTACACCTTC.

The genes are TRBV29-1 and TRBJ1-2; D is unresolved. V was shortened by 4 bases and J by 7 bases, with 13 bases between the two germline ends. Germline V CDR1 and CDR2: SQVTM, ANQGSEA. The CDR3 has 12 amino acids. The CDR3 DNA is TGCAGCGTTGGAAGCCCCTTGAGTGGCTACACCTTC. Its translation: CSVGSPLSGYTF.

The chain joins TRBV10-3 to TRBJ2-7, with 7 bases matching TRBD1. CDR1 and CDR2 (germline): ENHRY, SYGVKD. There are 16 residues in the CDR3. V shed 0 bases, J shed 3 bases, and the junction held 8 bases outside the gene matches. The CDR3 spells CAISESIGGAGYEQYF. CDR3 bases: TGTGCCATCAGTGAGTCGATAGGGGGCGCCGGCTACGAGCAGTACTTC.

The CDR3 DNA follows: TGTGCCAGCAGTCCATCAGCTGGATCCTACGAGCAGTACTTC. Translation gives CASSPSAGSYEQYF. The V gene is TRBV28, the J gene TRBJ2-7; D is unresolved. The germline V and J ends were trimmed by 5 bases and 1 base, with 12 bases remaining between them. CDR1 is MDHEN and CDR2 is SYDVKM in the germline V gene. This CDR3 region has 14 residues.

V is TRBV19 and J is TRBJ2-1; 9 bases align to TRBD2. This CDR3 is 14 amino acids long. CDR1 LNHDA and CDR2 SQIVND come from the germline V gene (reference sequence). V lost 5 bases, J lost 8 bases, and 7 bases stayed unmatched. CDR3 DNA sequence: TGTGCCAGTAGTCTTACGCGGGAGGGCGATGAGCAGTTCTTC. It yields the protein CASSLTREGDEQFF. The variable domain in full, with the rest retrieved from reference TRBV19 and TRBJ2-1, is DGGITQSPKYLFRKEGQNVTLSCEQNLNHDAMYWYRQDPGQGLRLIYYSQIVNDFQKGDIAEGYSVSREKKESFPLTVTSAQKNPTAFYLCASSLTREGDEQFFGPGTRLTVL.

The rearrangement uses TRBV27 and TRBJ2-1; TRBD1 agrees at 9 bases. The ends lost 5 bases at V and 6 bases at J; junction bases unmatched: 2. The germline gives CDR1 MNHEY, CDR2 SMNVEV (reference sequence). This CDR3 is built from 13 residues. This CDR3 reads CASSQDRGNEQFF. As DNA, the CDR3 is TGTGCCAGCAGTCAGGACAGGGGCAATGAGCAGTTCTTC.

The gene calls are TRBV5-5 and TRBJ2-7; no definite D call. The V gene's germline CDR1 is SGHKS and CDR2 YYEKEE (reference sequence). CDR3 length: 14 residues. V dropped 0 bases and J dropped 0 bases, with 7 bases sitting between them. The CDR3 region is CASSLDRNSYEQYF. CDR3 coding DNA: TGTGCCAGCAGCTTGGATCGGAACTCCTACGAGCAGTACTTC.

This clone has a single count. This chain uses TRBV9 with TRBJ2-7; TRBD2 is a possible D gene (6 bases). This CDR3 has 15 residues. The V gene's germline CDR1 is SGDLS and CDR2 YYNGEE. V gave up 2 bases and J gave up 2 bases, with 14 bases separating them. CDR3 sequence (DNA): TGTGCCAGCAGCGTTGGGACGGGAGACACCTACGAGCAGTACTTC. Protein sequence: CASSVGTGDTYEQYF.

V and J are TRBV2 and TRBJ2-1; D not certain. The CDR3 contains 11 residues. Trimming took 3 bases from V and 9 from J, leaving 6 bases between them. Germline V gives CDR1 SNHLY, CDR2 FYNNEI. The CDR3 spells CASSDTGEQFF. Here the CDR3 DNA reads TGTGCCAGCAGTGACACCGGTGAGCAGTTCTTC.

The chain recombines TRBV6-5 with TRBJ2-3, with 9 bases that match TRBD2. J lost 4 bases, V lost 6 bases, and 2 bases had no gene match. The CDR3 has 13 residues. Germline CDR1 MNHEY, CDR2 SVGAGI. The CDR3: CASRTSGSDTQYF. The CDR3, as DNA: TGTGCCAGCAGGACTAGCGGATCAGATACGCAGTATTTT.

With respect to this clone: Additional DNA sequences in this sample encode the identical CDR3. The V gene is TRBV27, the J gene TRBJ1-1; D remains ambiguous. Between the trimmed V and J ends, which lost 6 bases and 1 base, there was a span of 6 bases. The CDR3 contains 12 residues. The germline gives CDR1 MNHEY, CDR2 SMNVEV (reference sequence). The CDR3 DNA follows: TGTGCCAGCAGGACGGGGAACACTGAAGCTTTCTTT. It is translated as CASRTGNTEAFF.

CDR3 nucleotide sequence: TGTGCCAGCAGTTTGTCGGATACCTACAATGAGCAGTTCTTC. Its protein product is CASSLSDTYNEQFF. The V and J genes are TRBV27 and TRBJ2-1; D is ambiguous. Trimming pared 3 bases from V and 2 bases from J, leaving 8 bases between. CDR3 size: 14 residues. The V gene's germline CDR1 is MNHEY and CDR2 SMNVEV (reference sequence).

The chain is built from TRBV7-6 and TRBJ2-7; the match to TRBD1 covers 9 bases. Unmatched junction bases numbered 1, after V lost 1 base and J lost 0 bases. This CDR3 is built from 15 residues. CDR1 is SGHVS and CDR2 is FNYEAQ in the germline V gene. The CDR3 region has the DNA TGTGCCAGCAGCTTAGGACAGGGGGGCTCCTACGAGCAGTACTTC. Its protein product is CASSLGQGGSYEQYF.

The CDR3 nucleotides are TGTGCCAGCAGCCTGAACAGGGGCCTCAATCAGCCCCAGCATTTT. Translated, it gives CASSLNRGLNQPQHF. This chain uses TRBV5-6 with TRBJ1-5; 7 bases match TRBD1. Losses at the gene ends were 4 bases for V and 3 bases for J; bases not matched to a gene: 7. CDR3 length equals 15 residues. In germline, CDR1 is SGHDT, CDR2 YYEEEE.

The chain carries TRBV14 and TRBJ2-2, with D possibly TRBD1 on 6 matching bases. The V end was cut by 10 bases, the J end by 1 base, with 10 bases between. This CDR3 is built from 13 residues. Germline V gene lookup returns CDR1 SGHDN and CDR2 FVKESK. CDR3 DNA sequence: TGTGCCACGACGGACAGGAACACCGGGGAGCTGTTTTTT. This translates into CATTDRNTGELFF.

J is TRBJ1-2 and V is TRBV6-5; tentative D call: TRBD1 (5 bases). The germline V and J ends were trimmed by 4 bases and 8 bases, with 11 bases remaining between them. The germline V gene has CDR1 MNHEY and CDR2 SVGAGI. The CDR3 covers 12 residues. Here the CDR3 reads CASSSLGGGYTF. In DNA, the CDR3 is TGTGCCAGCAGTTCTCTTGGGGGAGGCTACACCTTC.